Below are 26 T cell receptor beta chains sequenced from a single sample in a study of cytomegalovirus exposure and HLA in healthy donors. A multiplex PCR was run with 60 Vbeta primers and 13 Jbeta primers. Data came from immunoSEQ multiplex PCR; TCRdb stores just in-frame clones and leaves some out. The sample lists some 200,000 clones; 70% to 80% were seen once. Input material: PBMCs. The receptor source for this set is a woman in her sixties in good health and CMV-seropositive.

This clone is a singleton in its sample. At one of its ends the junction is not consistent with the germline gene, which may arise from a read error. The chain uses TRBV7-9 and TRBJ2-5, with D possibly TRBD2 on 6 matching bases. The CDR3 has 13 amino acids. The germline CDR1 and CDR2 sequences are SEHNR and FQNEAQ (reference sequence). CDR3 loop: CTSSRDFQETQYF. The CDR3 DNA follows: TGTACCAGCAGCCGGGACTTCCAAGAGACCCAGTACTTC.

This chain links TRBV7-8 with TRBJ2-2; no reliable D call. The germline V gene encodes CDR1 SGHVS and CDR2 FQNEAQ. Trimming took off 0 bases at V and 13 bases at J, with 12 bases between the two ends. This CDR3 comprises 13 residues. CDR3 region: CASSLAITDLLFF. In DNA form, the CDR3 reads TGTGCCAGCAGCTTAGCAATTACAGACCTGCTGTTTTTT.

CDR3 sequence: CASEGAGGQPQHF. In DNA, the CDR3 is TGTGCCAGTGAGGGGGCTGGGGGTCAGCCCCAGCATTTT. The V call is TRBV28, the J call TRBJ1-5; TRBD1 agrees at 7 bases. The trim removed 9 bases at V and 6 bases at J, leaving 8 bases unmatched. The CDR3 spans 13 residues. CDR1 MDHEN and CDR2 SYDVKM come from the germline V gene. Full variable domain (outside the CDR3, taken from reference TRBV28 and TRBJ1-5): DVKVTQSSRYLVKRTGEKVFLECVQDMDHENMFWYRQDPGLGLRLIYFSYDVKMKEKGDIPEGYSVSREKKERFSLILESASTNQTSMYLCASEGAGGQPQHFGDGTRLSIL.

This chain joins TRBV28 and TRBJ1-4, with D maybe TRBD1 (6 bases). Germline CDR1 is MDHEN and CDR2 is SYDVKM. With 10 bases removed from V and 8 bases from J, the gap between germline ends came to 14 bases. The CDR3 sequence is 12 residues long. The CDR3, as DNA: TGTGCCACCTACAGGGTTGGGGAAAAACTGTTTTTT. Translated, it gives CATYRVGEKLFF.

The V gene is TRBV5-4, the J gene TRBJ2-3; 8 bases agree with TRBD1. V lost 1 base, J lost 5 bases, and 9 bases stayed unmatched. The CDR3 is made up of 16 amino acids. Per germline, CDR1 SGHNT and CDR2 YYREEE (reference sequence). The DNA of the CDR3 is TGTGCCAGCAGCTTGTCTTCCAGGGGGCGAGGAGATACGCAGTATTTT. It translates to CASSLSSRGRGDTQYF.

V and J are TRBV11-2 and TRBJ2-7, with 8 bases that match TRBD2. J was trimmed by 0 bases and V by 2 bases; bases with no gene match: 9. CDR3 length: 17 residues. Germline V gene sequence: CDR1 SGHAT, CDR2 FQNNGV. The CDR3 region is CASSLSGGATSSYEQYF. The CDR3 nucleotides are TGTGCCAGCAGCTTATCGGGGGGGGCTACAAGCTCCTACGAGCAGTACTTC.

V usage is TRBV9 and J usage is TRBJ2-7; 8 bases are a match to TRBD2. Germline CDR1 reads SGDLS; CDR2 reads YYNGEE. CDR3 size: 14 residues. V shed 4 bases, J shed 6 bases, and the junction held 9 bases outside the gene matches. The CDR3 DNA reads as TGTGCCAGCAGCTCAACGGGAGGGCAAGCCGAGCAGTACTTC. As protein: CASSSTGGQAEQYF.

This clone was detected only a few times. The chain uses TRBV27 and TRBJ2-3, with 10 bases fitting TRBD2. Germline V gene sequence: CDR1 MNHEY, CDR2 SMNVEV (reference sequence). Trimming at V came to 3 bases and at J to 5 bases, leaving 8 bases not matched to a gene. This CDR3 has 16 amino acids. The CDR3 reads CASSLSGGAVGDTQYF. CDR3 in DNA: TGTGCCAGCAGTTTGAGCGGGGGGGCCGTAGGAGATACGCAGTATTTT.

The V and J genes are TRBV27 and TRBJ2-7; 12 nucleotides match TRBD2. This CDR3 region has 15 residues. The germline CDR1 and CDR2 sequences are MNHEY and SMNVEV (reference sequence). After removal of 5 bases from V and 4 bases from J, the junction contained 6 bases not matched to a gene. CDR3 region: CASSVLAGGPYEQYF. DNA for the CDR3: TGTGCCAGCAGTGTGCTAGCGGGAGGGCCTTACGAGCAGTACTTC.

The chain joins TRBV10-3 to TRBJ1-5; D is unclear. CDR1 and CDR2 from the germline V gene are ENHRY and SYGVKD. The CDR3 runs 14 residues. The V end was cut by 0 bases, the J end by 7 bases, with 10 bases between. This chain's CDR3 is CAISESRGIQPQHF. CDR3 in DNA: TGTGCCATCAGTGAGTCGCGAGGGATCCAGCCCCAGCATTTT.

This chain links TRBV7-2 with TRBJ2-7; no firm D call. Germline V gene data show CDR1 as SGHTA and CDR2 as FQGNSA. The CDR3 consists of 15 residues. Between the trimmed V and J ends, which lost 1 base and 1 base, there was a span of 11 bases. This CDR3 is CASSLGQSHSYEQYF. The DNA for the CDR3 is TGTGCCAGCAGCTTAGGGCAGTCCCATTCCTACGAGCAGTACTTC.

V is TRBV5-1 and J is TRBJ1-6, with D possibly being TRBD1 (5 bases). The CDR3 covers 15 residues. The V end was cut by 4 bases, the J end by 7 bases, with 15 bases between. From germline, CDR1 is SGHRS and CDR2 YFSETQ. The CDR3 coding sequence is TGCGCCAGCAGCCGGGACTGGGCCGGGAATTCACCCCTCCACTTT. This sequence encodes CASSRDWAGNSPLHF.

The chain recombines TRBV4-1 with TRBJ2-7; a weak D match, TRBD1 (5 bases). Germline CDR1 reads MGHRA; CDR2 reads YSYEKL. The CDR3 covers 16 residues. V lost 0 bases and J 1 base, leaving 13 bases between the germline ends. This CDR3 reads CASSQELQAYSYEQYF. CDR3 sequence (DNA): TGCGCCAGCAGCCAAGAGCTACAGGCCTATTCCTACGAGCAGTACTTC.

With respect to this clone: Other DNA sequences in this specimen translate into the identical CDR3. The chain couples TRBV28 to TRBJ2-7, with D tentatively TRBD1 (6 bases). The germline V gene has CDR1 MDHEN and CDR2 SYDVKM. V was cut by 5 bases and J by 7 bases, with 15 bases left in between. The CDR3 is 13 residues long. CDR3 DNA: TGTGCCAGCAGTCCAGGACAGTCCCAGGAGCAGTACTTC. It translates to CASSPGQSQEQYF.

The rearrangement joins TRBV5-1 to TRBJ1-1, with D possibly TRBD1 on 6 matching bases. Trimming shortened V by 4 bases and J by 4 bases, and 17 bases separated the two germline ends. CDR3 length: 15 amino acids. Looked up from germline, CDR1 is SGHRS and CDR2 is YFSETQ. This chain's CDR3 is CASSTTGVVGTEAFF. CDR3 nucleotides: TGCGCCAGCAGCACGACAGGCGTGGTGGGCACTGAAGCTTTCTTT.

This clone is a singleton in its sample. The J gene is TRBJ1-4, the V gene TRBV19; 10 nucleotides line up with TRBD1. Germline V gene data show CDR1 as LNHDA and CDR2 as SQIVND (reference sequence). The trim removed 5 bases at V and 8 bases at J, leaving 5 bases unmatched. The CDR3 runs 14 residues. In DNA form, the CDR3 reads TGTGCCAGTAGTCCTGACAGGGGGCAGGAAAAACTGTTTTTT. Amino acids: CASSPDRGQEKLFF.

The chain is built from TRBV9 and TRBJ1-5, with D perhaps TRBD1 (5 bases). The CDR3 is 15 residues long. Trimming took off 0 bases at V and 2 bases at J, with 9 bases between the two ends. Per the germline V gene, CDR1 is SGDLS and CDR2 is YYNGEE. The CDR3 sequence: CASSVGTGGNQPQHF. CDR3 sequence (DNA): TGTGCCAGCAGCGTAGGGACGGGGGGCAATCAGCCCCAGCATTTT.

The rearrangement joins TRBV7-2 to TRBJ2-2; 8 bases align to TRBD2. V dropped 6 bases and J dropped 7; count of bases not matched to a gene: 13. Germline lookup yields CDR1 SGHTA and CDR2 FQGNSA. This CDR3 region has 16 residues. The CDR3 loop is CASSLTGAGGGGELFF. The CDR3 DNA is TGTGCCAGCAGTTTAACTGGCGCGGGGGGTGGCGGGGAGCTGTTTTTT.

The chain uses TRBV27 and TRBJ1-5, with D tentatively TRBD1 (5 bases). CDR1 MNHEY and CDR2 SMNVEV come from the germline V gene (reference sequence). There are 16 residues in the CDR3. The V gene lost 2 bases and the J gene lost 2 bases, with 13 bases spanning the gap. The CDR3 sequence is CASSLMGGMGNQPQHF. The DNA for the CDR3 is TGTGCCAGCAGTTTAATGGGGGGAATGGGCAATCAGCCCCAGCATTTT.

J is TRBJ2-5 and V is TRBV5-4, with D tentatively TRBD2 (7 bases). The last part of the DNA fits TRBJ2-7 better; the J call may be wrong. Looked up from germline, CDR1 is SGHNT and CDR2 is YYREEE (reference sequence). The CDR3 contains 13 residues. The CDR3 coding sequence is TGTGCCAGCAGTCCCCGGGGGGCGGACGAGCAGTACTTC. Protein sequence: CASSPRGADEQYF.

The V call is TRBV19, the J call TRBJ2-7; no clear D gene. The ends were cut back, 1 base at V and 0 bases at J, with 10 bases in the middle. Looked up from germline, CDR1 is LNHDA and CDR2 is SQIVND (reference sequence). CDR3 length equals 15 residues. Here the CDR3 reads CASSIGPESSYEQYF. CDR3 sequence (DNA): TGTGCCAGTAGTATAGGTCCAGAAAGCTCCTACGAGCAGTACTTC.

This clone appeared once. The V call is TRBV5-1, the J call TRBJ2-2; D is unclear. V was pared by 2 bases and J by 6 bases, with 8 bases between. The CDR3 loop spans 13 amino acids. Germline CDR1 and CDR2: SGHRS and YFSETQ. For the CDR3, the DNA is TGCGCCAGCAGCTTAGATCCAGCCGGGGAGCTGTTTTTT. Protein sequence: CASSLDPAGELFF.

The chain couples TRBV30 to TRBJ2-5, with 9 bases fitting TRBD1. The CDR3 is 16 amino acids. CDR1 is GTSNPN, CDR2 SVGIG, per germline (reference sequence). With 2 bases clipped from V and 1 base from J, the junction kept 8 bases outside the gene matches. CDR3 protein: CAWSLITGGPQETQYF. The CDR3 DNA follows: TGTGCCTGGAGTCTGATAACAGGGGGCCCCCAAGAGACCCAGTACTTC.

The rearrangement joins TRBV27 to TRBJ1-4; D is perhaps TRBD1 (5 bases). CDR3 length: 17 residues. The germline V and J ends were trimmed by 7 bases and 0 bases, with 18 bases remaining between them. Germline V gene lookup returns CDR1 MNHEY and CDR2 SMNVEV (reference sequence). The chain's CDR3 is CASTLRGSLTTNEKLFF. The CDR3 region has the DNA TGTGCCAGCACTCTAAGGGGATCCCTTACAACTAATGAAAAACTGTTTTTT.

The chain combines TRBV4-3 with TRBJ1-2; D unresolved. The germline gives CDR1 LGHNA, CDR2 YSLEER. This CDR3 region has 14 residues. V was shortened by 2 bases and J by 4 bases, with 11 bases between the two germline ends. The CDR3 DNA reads TGCGCCAGCAGCCAATTAGCAGAAGGCTATGGCTACACCTTC. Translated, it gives CASSQLAEGYGYTF.

The CDR3 here is CAWSASGANVLTF. Written as DNA, the CDR3 is TGTGCCTGGAGTGCTTCTGGGGCCAACGTCCTGACTTTC. V usage is TRBV30 and J usage is TRBJ2-6; D call uncertain. There are 13 residues in the CDR3. Germline V gene sequence: CDR1 GTSNPN, CDR2 SVGIG (reference sequence). With 1 base removed from V and 1 base from J, the gap between germline ends came to 2 bases.